The source of this TCR beta chain is a study of metastatic and nonmetastatic thyroid tumors. The CDR3 has 15 amino acids. Deletions cut 4 bases from V and 1 base from J, with 13 bases between. Germline V gene lookup returns CDR1 MNHNS and CDR2 SASEGT. Thyroid surgery took place with no prior treatment in any patient. By share of the sample, this clone is medium-sized. Via MiXCR, TCRdb re-called the PCR reads. The sample holds about 20,000 clones, 11% seen once. The chain carries TRBV6-1 and TRBJ2-5, with a tentative D call TRBD1 (5 bases). This TCR derives from a female donor with papillary thyroid cancer or a benign thyroid nodule (not recorded which). Some clones in this sample may be carry-over from other donors' samples. The sample comprised blood. CDR3 in DNA: TGTGCCAGCAGTGTACAGGTGGGCGGCCAAGAGACCCAGTACTTC. Amino acid sequence: CASSVQVGGQETQYF.